The present T cell receptor (beta chain) was sequenced within a study of T cell changes during pregnancy in multiple sclerosis. CDR1 and CDR2 from the germline V gene are SEHNR and FQNEAQ (reference sequence). The V and J ends lost 5 bases and 7 bases, in that order; junction bases with no gene match: 7. The CDR3 runs 14 residues. Produced via immunoSEQ multiplex PCR; TCRdb's table is partial and in-frame only. The sample has approximately 65,000 clones; approximately 89% are singletons. The sequence was obtained from a female donor in good health, enrolled as a control in a pregnancy study. This specimen consisted of peripheral blood, obtained in the third trimester of pregnancy. V gene TRBV7-9 combines with J gene TRBJ1-5; 8 nucleotides agree with TRBD1. The CDR3 loop reads CASSAGQAGQPQHF. As DNA, the CDR3 is TGTGCCAGCAGCGCGGGACAGGCGGGGCAGCCCCAGCATTTT.